A selection of T cell receptor beta chains follows, all from one sample in a study of blood T cells in healthy people across ages. From the 5' RACE reads, TCRdb called clonotypes with MiXCR, one entry per CDR3 protein. This sample has some 1,800,000 distinct CDR3 sequences; approximately 40% occur once, and the top ten carry 20% to 25%. The sequenced sample was blood. The receptors originated from a human donor in good health. Each CDR3 is given with its conserved first and last residue. The order of the fields is clone size, V gene, J gene, D gene, CDR3 protein. A D gene is named only where the DNA matches it firmly. The size entry is marked missing in some rows and otherwise reads once, few, many or a size class.

-	TRBV5-1	TRBJ2-1	-	CASSPPWERVNEQFF
few	TRBV28	TRBJ2-3	TRBD2	CASSLTSGRTDTQYF
few	TRBV5-1	TRBJ1-2	TRBD1	CASSAGRQGYYGYTF
-	TRBV4-3	TRBJ2-2	-	CASSQVQGPLHAGELFF
-	TRBV4-3	TRBJ1-1	-	CASSQRVIMNTEAFF
-	TRBV20-1	TRBJ1-5	-	CSAEPVGTWEGDNQPQHF
-	TRBV6-6	TRBJ1-5	-	CASTGRGLGQPQHF
-	TRBV20-1	TRBJ2-7	-	CSAWVARGLSYEQYF
-	TRBV10-3	TRBJ2-3	TRBD1	CAITVDRGTDTQYF
-	TRBV27	TRBJ2-7	-	CASSLQGFEQYF
-	TRBV4-3	TRBJ1-4	-	CASSQDGQALNEKLFF
few	TRBV9	TRBJ2-4	-	CASSVVGSSEQYF
-	TRBV7-9	TRBJ1-1	-	CASSSDRVENTEAFF